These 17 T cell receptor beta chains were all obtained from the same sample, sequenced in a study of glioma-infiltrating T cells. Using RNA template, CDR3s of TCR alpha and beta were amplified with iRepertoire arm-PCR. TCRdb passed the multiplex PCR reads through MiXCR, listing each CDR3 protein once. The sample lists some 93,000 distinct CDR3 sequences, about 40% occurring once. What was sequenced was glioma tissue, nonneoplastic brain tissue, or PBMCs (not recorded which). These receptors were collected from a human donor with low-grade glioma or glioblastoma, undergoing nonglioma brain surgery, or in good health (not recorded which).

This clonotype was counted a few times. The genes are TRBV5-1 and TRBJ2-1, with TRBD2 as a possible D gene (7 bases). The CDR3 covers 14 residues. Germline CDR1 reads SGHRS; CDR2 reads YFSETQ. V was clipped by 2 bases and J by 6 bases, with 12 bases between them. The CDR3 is CASSLGGARNEQFF. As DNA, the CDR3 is TGCGCCAGCAGCTTAGGGGGGGCCCGCAATGAGCAGTTCTTC.

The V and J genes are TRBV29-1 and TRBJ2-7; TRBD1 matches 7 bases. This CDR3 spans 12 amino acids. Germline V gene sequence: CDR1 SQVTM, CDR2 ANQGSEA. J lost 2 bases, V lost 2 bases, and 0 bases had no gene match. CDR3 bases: TGCAGCGTTGAACAGGGGGCCTACGAGCAGTACTTC. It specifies CSVEQGAYEQYF.

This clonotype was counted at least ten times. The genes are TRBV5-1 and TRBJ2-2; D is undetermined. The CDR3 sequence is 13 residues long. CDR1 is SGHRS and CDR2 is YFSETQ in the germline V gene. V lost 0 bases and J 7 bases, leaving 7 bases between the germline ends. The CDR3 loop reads CASSLVLRGELFF. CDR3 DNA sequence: TGCGCCAGCAGCTTGGTACTACGCGGGGAGCTGTTTTTT.

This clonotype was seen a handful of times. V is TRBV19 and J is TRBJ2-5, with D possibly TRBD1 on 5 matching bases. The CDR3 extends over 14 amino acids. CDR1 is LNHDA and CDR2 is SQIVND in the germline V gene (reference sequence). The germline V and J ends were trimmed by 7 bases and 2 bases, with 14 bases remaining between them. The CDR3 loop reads CASKNRAGQETQYF. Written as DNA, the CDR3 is TGTGCCAGTAAAAATCGGGCAGGGCAAGAGACCCAGTACTTC.

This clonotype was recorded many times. CDR3 residues: CASRQDRSSYNEQFF. CDR3 DNA: TGTGCCAGTAGGCAAGACAGGAGCTCCTACAATGAGCAGTTCTTC. This sequence joins TRBV19 and TRBJ2-1; D is perhaps TRBD1 (6 bases). This CDR3 region has 15 residues. The germline V gene encodes CDR1 LNHDA and CDR2 SQIVND (reference sequence). Trimming removed 6 bases from V and 0 bases from J, with 12 bases in between.

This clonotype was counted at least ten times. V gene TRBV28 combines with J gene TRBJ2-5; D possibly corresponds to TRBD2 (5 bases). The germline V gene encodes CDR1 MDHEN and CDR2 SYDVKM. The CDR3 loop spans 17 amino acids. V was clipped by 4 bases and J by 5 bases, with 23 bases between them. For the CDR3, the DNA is TGTGCCAGCAGTTCAGCCCAAGGACTCCTCGGAATGGAGACCCAGTACTTC. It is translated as CASSSAQGLLGMETQYF.

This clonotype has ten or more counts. CDR3: CASSSLGRSGANVLTF. In nucleotides, the CDR3 is TGTGCCAGCAGCTCGCTAGGGAGGTCTGGGGCCAACGTCCTGACTTTC. This rearrangement joins TRBV5-4 to TRBJ2-6; D may be TRBD2 (6 bases). V was pared by 3 bases and J by 1 base, with 11 bases between. Germline assignment: CDR1 SGHNT and CDR2 YYREEE (reference sequence). CDR3 length equals 16 residues. Filled out from reference TRBV5-4 and TRBJ2-6, the complete variable domain reads ETGVTQSPTHLIKTRGQQVTLRCSSQSGHNTVSWYQQALGQGPQFIFQYYREEENGRGNFPPRFSGLQFPNYSSELNVNALELDDSALYLCASSSLGRSGANVLTFGAGSRLTVL.

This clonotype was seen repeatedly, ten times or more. CDR3 bases: TGCGCCAGCAGCTCCATCAGGGTGGAGAACACTGAAGCTTTCTTT. Its protein is CASSSIRVENTEAFF. This chain connects TRBV5-1 to TRBJ1-1; D might be TRBD1 (5 bases). The V and J ends lost 3 bases and 1 base respectively, with 13 bases between them. Germline V gene data show CDR1 as SGHRS and CDR2 as YFSETQ. The CDR3 is 15 amino acids.

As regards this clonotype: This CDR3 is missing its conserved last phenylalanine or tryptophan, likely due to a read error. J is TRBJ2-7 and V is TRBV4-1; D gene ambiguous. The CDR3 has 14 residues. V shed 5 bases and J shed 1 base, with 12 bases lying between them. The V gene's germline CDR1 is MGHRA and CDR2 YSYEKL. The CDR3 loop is CASSLDLVSYEQYL. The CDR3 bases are TGCGCCAGCAGCTTGGATCTCGTTTCCTACGAGCAGTACCTC.

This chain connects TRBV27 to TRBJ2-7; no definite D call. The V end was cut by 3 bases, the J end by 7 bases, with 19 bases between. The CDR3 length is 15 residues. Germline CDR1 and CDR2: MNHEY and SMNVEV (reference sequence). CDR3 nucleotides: TGTGCCAGCAGTTTTAGGGCCATTGCGTACAATGAGCAGTACTTC. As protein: CASSFRAIAYNEQYF.

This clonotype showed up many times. Here the CDR3 DNA reads TGTGCAAAAGGGGCTAGCGGGGGAGAGACCCAGTACTTC. Its protein is CAKGASGGETQYF. This chain joins TRBV2 and TRBJ2-5; TRBD2 agrees at 10 bases. The CDR3 covers 13 residues. Per germline, CDR1 SNHLY and CDR2 FYNNEI.

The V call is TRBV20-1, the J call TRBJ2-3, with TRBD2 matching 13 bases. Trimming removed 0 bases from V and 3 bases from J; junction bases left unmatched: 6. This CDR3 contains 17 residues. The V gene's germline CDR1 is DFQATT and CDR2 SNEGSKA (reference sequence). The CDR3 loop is CSARDRPGLAGTDTQYF. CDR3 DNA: TGCAGTGCTAGAGATCGTCCGGGACTAGCGGGGACAGATACGCAGTATTTT.

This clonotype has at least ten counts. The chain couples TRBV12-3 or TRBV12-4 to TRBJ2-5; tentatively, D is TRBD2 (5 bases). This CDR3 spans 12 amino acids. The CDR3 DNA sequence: TGTGCTTCGGGAACAGTGAAAGAGACCCAGTACTTC. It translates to CASGTVKETQYF.

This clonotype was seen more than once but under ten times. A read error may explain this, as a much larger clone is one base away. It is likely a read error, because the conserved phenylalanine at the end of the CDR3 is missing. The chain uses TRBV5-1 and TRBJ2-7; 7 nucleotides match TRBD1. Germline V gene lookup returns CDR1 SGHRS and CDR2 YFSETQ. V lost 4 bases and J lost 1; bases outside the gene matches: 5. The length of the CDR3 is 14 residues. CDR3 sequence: CASSHDRVSYEQYL. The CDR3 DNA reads TGCGCCAGCAGCCACGACAGGGTTTCCTACGAGCAGTACCTC.

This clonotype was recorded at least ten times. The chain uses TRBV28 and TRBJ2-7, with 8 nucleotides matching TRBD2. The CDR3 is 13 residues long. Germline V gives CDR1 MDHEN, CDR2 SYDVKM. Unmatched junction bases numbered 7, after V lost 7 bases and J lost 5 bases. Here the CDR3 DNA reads TGTGCCAGCAAAGGTAGCGGGGTCAACGAGCAGTACTTC. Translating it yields CASKGSGVNEQYF.

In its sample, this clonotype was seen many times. The CDR3 DNA is TGTGCCAGCAGAAGCGGGAACACAGATACGCAGTATTTT. It translates to CASRSGNTDTQYF. The chain has TRBV27 and TRBJ2-3; 7 bases align to TRBD2. Germline CDR1 and CDR2: MNHEY and SMNVEV (reference sequence). V shed 6 bases, J shed 2 bases, and the junction held 2 bases outside the gene matches. The CDR3 consists of 13 residues.

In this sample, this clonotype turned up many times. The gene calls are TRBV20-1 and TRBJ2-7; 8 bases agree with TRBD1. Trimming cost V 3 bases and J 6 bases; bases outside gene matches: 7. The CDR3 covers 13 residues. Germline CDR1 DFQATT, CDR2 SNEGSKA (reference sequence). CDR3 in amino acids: CSASPQGAGEQYF. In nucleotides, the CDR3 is TGCAGTGCTAGTCCCCAGGGGGCAGGCGAGCAGTACTTC.